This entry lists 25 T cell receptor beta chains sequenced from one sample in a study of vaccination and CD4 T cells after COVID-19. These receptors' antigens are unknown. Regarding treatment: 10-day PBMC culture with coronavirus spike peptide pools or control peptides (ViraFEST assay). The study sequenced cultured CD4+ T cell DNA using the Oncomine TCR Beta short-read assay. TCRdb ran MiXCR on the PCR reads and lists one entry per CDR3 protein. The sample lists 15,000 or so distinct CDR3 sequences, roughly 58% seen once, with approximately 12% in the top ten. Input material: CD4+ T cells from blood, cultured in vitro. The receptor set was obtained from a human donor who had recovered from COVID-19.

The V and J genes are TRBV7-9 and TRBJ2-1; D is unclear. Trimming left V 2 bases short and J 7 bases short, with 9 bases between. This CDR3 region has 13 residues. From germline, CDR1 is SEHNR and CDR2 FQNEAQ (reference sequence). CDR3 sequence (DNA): TGTGCCAGCAGCTTAACCCCCTGGAATGAGCAGTTCTTC. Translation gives CASSLTPWNEQFF.

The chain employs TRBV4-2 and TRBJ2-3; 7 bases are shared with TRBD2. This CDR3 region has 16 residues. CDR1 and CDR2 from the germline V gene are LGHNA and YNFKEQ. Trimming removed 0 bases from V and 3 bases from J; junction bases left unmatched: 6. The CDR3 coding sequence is TGTGCCAGCAGCCAAGATCGAGCGGGGTCTACAGATACGCAGTATTTT. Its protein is CASSQDRAGSTDTQYF.

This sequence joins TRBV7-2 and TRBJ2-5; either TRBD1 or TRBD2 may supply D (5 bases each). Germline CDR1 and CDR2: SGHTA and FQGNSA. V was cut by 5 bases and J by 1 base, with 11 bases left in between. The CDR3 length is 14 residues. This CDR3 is CASSLTGTQETQYF. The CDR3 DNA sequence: TGTGCCAGCAGCCTAACCGGGACCCAAGAGACCCAGTACTTC.

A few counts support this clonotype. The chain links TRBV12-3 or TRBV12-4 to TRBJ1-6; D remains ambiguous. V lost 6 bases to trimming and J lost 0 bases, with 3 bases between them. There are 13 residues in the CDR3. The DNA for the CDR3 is TGTGCCAGCAGCAGCTCCTATAATTCACCCCTCCACTTT. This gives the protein CASSSSYNSPLHF.

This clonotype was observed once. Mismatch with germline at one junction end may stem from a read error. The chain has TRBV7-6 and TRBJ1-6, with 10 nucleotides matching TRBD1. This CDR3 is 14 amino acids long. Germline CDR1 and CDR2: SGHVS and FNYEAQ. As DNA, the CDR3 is TGTGTCAGCAGCTTCGGGACAGGGGATTCACCCCTCCACTTT. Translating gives CVSSFGTGDSPLHF.

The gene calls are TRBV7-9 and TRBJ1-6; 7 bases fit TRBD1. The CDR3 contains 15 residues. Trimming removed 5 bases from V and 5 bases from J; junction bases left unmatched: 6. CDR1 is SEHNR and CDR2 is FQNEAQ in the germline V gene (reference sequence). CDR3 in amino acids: CASSRQGTDNSPLHF. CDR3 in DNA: TGTGCCAGCAGCAGGCAGGGGACAGATAATTCACCCCTCCACTTT.

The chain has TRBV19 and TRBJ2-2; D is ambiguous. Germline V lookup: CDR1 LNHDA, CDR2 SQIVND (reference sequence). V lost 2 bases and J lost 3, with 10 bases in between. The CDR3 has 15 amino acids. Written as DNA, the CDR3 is TGTGCCAGTAGTATAACGGGTACCTACACCGGGGAGCTGTTTTTT. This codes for CASSITGTYTGELFF.

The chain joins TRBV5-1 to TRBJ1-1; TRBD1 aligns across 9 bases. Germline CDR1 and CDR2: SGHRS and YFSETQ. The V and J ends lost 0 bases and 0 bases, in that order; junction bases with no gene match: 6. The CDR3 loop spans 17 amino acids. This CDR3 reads CASSLGDRVELNTEAFF. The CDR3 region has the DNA TGCGCCAGCAGCTTGGGGGACAGGGTGGAGTTGAACACTGAAGCTTTCTTT.

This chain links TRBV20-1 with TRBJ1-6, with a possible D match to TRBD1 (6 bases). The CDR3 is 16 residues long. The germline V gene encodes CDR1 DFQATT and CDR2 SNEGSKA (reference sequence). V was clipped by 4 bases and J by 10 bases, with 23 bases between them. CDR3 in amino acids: CSATGAAFLTGSPLHF. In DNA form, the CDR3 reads TGCAGTGCTACAGGGGCCGCTTTTCTCACCGGGTCACCCCTCCACTTT.

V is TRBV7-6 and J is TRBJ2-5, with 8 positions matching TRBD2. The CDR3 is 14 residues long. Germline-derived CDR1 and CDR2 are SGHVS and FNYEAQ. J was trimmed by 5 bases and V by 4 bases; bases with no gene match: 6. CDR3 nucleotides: TGTGCCAGCAGCTCGAATAGCGGGGATGAGACCCAGTACTTC. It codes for CASSSNSGDETQYF.

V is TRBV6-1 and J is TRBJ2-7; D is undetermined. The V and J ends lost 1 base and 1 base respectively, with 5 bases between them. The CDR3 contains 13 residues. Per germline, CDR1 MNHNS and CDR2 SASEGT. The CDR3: CASSEGGSYEQYF. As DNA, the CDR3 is TGTGCCAGCAGTGAAGGGGGATCCTACGAGCAGTACTTC.

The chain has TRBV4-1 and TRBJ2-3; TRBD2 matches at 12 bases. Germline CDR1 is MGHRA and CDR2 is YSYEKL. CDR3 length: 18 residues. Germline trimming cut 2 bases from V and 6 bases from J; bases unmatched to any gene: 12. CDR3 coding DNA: TGCGCCAGCAGCCAACTAGGACTAGCGGGGCCAGGGAGGGATACGCAGTATTTT. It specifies CASSQLGLAGPGRDTQYF.

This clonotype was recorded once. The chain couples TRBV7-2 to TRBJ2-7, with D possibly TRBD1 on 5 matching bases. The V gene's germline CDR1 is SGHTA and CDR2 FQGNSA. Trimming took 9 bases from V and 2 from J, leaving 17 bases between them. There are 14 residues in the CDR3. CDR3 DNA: TGTGCCAGTACCCCAGGGCTAGGAGCCTACGAGCAGTACTTC. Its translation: CASTPGLGAYEQYF. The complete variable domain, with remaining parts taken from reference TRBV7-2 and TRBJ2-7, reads GAGVSQSPSNKVTEKGKDVELRCDPISGHTALYWYRQSLGQGLEFLIYFQGNSAPDKSGLPSDRFSAERTGGSVSTLTIQRTQQEDSAVYLCASTPGLGAYEQYFGPGTRLTVT.

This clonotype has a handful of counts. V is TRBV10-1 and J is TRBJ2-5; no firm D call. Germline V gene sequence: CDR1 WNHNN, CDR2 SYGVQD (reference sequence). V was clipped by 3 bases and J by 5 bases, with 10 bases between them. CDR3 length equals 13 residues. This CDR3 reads CASSEVLGETQYF. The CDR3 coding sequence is TGCGCCAGCAGTGAAGTCCTGGGGGAGACCCAGTACTTC.

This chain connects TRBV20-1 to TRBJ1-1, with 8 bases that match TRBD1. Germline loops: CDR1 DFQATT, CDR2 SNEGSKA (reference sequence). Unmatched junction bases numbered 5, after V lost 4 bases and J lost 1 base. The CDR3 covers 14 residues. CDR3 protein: CSAKTGTGNTEAFF. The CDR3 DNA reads TGCAGTGCTAAAACCGGGACAGGGAACACTGAAGCTTTCTTT.

The CDR3, as DNA: TGTGCCAGTAGTAGGACCTTGTCTGGGGCAAAGGAGACCCAGTACTTC. This encodes CASSRTLSGAKETQYF. The chain couples TRBV19 to TRBJ2-5; D is possibly TRBD1 (5 bases). Per the germline V gene, CDR1 is LNHDA and CDR2 is SQIVND (reference sequence). CDR3 length equals 16 residues. V was clipped by 4 bases and J by 5 bases, with 20 bases between them.

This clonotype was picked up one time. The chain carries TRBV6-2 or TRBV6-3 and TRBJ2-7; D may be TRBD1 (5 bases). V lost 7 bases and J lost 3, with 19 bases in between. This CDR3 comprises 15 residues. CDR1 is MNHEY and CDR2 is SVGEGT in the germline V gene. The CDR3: CASNQASLQGYEQYF. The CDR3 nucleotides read TGTGCCAGCAATCAAGCTTCCCTCCAGGGCTACGAGCAGTACTTC.

The CDR3 coding sequence is TGCAGTGCTAGGTCCCAAGACAGGGCGTATGGCTACACCTTC. It encodes CSARSQDRAYGYTF. The V gene is TRBV20-1, the J gene TRBJ1-2; 7 bases align to TRBD1. Per germline, CDR1 DFQATT and CDR2 SNEGSKA (reference sequence). CDR3 length: 14 residues. The V gene end was trimmed by 3 bases and the J gene end by 5 bases; junction bases not matched to a gene: 9.

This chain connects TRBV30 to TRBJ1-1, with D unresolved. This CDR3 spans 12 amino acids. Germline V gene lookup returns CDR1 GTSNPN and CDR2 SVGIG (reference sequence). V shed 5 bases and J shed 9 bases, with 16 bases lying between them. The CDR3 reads CAWGRHNVQAFF. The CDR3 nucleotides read TGTGCCTGGGGCCGCCATAATGTCCAAGCTTTCTTT.

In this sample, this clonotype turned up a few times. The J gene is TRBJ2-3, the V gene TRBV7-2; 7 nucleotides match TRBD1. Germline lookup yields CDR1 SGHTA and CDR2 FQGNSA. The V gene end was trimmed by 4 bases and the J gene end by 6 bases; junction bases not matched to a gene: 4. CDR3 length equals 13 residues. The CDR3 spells CASSYRGGDTQYF. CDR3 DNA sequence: TGTGCCAGCAGCTACAGGGGTGGGGATACGCAGTATTTT.

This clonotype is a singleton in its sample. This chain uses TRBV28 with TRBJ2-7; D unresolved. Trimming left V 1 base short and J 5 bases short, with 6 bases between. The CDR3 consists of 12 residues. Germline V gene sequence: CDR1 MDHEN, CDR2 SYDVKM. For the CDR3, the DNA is TGTGCCAGCAGTTTATCCAGGAACGAGCAGTACTTC. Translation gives CASSLSRNEQYF.

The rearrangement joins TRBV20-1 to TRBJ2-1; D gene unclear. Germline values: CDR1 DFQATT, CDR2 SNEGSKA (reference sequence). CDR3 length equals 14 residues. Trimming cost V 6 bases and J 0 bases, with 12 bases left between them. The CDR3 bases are TGCAGTGCCGGACCCTGGAGCTCCTACAATGAGCAGTTCTTC. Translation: CSAGPWSSYNEQFF.

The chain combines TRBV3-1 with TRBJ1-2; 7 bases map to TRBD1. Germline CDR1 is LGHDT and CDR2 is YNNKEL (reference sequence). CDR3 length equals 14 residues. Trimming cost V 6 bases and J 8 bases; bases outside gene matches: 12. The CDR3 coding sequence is TGTGCCAGCAGGTCTACAGGACAGGCCGTCGGCTACACCTTC. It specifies CASRSTGQAVGYTF.

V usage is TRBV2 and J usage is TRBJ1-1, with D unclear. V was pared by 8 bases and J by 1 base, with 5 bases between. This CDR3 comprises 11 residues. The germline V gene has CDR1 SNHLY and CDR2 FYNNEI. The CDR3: CASRRNTEAFF. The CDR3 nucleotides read TGTGCCAGCCGGCGGAACACTGAAGCTTTCTTT.

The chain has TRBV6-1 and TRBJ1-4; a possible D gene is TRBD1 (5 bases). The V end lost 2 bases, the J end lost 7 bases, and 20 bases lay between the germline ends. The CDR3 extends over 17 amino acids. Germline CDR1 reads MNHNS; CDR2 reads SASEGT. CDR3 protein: CASSEQGRDGRVEKLFF. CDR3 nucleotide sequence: TGTGCCAGCAGTGAACAAGGAAGGGACGGGAGAGTTGAAAAACTGTTTTTT.